The present entry profiles one TCR beta chain with its context. The data belong to a study of blood T cell repertoires in COVID-19. In the study overall: Both acute and convalescent COVID-19 samples were obtained from the United States, Italy and Spain. T cells, B-cell-depleted T cells, or PBMCs provided the cDNA or gDNA that served as material.

Study processing details: Researchers report that nucleated cell counts were estimated from reference gene primer amplification. TCRdb's copy holds only in-frame clones and misses some; the assay was immunoSEQ multiplex PCR. Clone size and V and J calls were adopted from that table, with D and trimming inferred from the DNA. The sample yields 300,000 to 400,000 clones, about nine tenths seen once. Those enrolled, adults aged 18 to 89 years, came from about 24 US areas. This TCR was sampled from a man in his sixties who had recovered from COVID-19. The sample was PBMCs or T cells enriched from blood (not recorded which).

As DNA, the CDR3 is TGTGCCAGTAGTATAGATCGGAGGAGTCCGTATGGCTACACCTTC. Protein: CASSIDRRSPYGYTF. J is TRBJ1-2 and V is TRBV19; D not certain. This CDR3 region has 15 residues. In germline, CDR1 is LNHDA, CDR2 SQIVND (reference sequence). Trimming left V 0 bases short and J 5 bases short, with 13 bases between.